This section outlines one T cell receptor (beta chain) sequence together with its context. What it recognizes is unknown. This sample was included in a study of cytomegalovirus exposure and HLA in healthy donors. General study results and limits: Cytomegalovirus-associated TCR beta chains were listed, numbering over 150. Common viral pathogens (according to a later analysis) appeared linked to several of the most significant clusters.

Primers for the PCR totalled 60 Vbeta and 13 Jbeta. TCRdb's table, derived via immunoSEQ multiplex PCR, lists solely in-frame clones and lacks some. Its table records over 100,000 clones. This CDR3 has 15 amino acids. V lost 5 bases, J lost 5 bases, and 16 bases lay in between. The V gene's germline CDR1 is LNHNV and CDR2 YYDKDF (reference sequence). The specimen sequenced was PBMCs. This sequence was found in a man aged 35-49 years in good health and CMV-seropositive. V is TRBV15 and J is TRBJ2-1, with D uncertain. For the CDR3, the DNA is TGTGCCACCAGCGCAAGCCTCCAAATCGACAATGAGCAGTTCTTC. Encoded protein: CATSASLQIDNEQFF.